The 5 T cell receptor beta chains below were found in one sample sequenced in a study of T cell repertoires in aging, cancer and after chemotherapy. A mixed TRB-A/B primer pool amplified rearranged TRB by multiplex touch-down PCR. TCRdb called the multiplex PCR reads again in MiXCR, with one record for every CDR3 protein. This table has some 2,000 distinct CDR3 sequences, around 28% appearing once. TCR beta rearrangements were amplified from peripheral blood genomic DNA. What was sequenced was blood. Source of these receptors: a human donor with a blood cancer. The donor label of this sample is uncertain.

The CDR3 DNA reads as TGTGCCAGCAGGGGCGGTCCGGGGGAGACCCAGTACTTC. This gives the protein CASRGGPGETQYF. The chain couples TRBV5-6 to TRBJ2-5, with D possibly matching TRBD2 (5 bases). This CDR3 contains 13 residues. Trimming pared 5 bases from V and 5 bases from J, leaving 13 bases between. Germline V gene sequence: CDR1 SGHDT, CDR2 YYEEEE.

This chain connects TRBV11-1 to TRBJ2-7; TRBD1 matches at 7 bases. Losses at the gene ends were 5 bases for V and 4 bases for J; bases not matched to a gene: 5. Germline V lookup: CDR1 SGHAT, CDR2 FQDESV (reference sequence). CDR3 length: 13 residues. The CDR3 region is CASSLPGQYEQYF. CDR3 DNA sequence: TGTGCCAGCAGCCTTCCGGGACAGTACGAGCAGTACTTC.

The rearrangement uses TRBV20-1 and TRBJ1-6; 8 nucleotides line up with TRBD1. Per the germline V gene, CDR1 is DFQATT and CDR2 is SNEGSKA (reference sequence). This CDR3 is 13 amino acids long. Trimming at V came to 6 bases and at J to 10 bases, leaving 8 bases not matched to a gene. CDR3 sequence: CSALGQGGSPLHF. In nucleotides, the CDR3 is TGCAGTGCCCTAGGACAGGGAGGATCACCCCTCCACTTT.

The chain joins TRBV15 to TRBJ2-7; 9 bases line up with TRBD1. J was trimmed by 2 bases and V by 3 bases; bases with no gene match: 5. Germline loops: CDR1 LNHNV, CDR2 YYDKDF (reference sequence). The CDR3 has 15 amino acids. The CDR3: CATSRTGGETYEQYF. The CDR3 DNA sequence: TGTGCCACCAGCAGGACAGGGGGAGAGACCTACGAGCAGTACTTC.

This clonotype was found a few times. This chain joins TRBV18 and TRBJ1-2; the match to TRBD1 covers 7 bases. This CDR3 contains 14 residues. V lost 3 bases, J lost 0 bases, and 1 base stayed unmatched. CDR1 and CDR2 from the germline V gene are KGHSH and LQKENI. The CDR3 DNA sequence: TGTGCCAGCTCACCCCAGGGGGCTAACTATGGCTACACCTTC. Residues: CASSPQGANYGYTF.